Shown below are 3 T cell receptor beta chains from a single sample sequenced in a study of blood T cells in healthy people across ages. The second PCR ran about 7 to 12 cycles with a sample-barcoded 5' primer and J-beta primers. MiXCR was run by TCRdb on the 5' RACE reads, yielding one entry per CDR3 protein. The sample contains roughly 500,000 distinct CDR3 sequences, about 26% of which appear only once. The sample was blood. The source of these receptors is a woman in her 70s in good health.

The chain links TRBV29-1 to TRBJ1-2; the D gene is possibly TRBD1 (6 bases). Trimming removed 3 bases at V and 4 bases at J, with 21 bases between. This CDR3 comprises 16 residues. CDR1 and CDR2 from the germline V gene are SQVTM and ANQGSEA. In DNA, the CDR3 is TGCAGCGTTGATGAACCACCCAGGACAGACCTCTATGGCTACACCTTC. It is translated as CSVDEPPRTDLYGYTF.

The V call is TRBV7-2, the J call TRBJ2-6, with D maybe TRBD1 (6 bases). Germline CDR1 reads SGHTA; CDR2 reads FQGNSA. V was trimmed by 4 bases and J by 0 bases, leaving 13 bases between them. There are 17 residues in the CDR3. The CDR3 nucleotides are TGTGCCAGCAGCTCCCCTCCCAGGGGCTCTGGGGCCAACGTCCTGACTTTC. Translation: CASSSPPRGSGANVLTF.

The chain combines TRBV5-1 with TRBJ2-5; TRBD2 aligns across 12 bases. The CDR3 runs 17 residues. Trimming at V came to 2 bases and at J to 5 bases, leaving 10 bases not matched to a gene. The germline gives CDR1 SGHRS, CDR2 YFSETQ. CDR3 in DNA: TGCGCCAGCAGCTTAGGACTAGCGGGGTATCTACCCGAGACCCAGTACTTC. Residues: CASSLGLAGYLPETQYF.